Reported below is one T cell receptor beta chain. It was into CD45RA+ naive and CD45RA-negative memory subsets that the CD4+ cells were split. This specimen comes from a study of shared clonotypes between healthy human individuals. Profiled with immunoSEQ multiplex PCR; TCRdb holds only in-frame clones, not every one. The sample lists roughly 760,000 clones, about 74% occurring once. With 8 bases removed from V and 5 bases from J, the gap between germline ends came to 15 bases. The CDR3 is 13 residues long. Germline values: CDR1 LNHDA, CDR2 SQIVND (reference sequence). The clonotype was recovered from a woman in her 30s in good health. The chain is built from TRBV19 and TRBJ2-5, with D maybe TRBD1 (5 bases). Sequenced: memory CD4+ T cells sorted from blood. Subset specified: CD45RA-negative fraction. The CDR3, as DNA: TGTGCCAGTGCAGGGTCGGGCAGCGAGACCCAGTACTTC. Protein product: CASAGSGSETQYF.